The T cell receptor (beta chain) described here comes from a study of blood T cell repertoires in COVID-19. Study-level background: There were acute and convalescent COVID-19 samples, and they came from the United States, Italy and Spain. The cDNA or gDNA used as material had been derived from T cells, B-cell-depleted T cells, or PBMCs.

Recruitment covered roughly 24 US areas and drew participants whose ages spanned roughly 18 to 90 years. Assignment of participants to cohorts was predicated upon participant-reported clinical history. Trimming removed 7 bases from V and 3 bases from J, with 13 bases in between. Germline CDR1 is LNHDA and CDR2 is SQIVND (reference sequence). The CDR3 length is 14 residues. Clones were sequenced by immunoSEQ multiplex PCR, and TCRdb holds only the in-frame ones, with some missing. Of 280,000 or so clones listed, 90% are singletons. The sequenced material came from PBMCs or T cells enriched from blood (not recorded which). The rearrangement joins TRBV19 to TRBJ1-5, with TRBD1 as a possible D gene (5 bases). The sequence came from a woman aged 18 to 35 with acute COVID-19. In DNA form, the CDR3 reads TGTGCCAGTACCCTTGACAGATACAATCAGCCCCAGCATTTT. It specifies CASTLDRYNQPQHF.